The 27 T cell receptor beta chains presented below share a single source sample, sequenced in a study of beta chain features in type 1 diabetes. Sequencing targeted expressed TCRB transcripts, as all isolated RNA had been reverse transcribed. Measured with immunoSEQ multiplex PCR; TCRdb has only the in-frame clones, and not every one. This table holds around 170,000 clones, 7% to 10% found once. Material for sequencing was central memory CD4+ T cells from blood. Receptors were obtained from a woman aged 18-29 years in good health.

This clone was seen only a few times. The J gene is TRBJ1-4, the V gene TRBV27; perhaps TRBD1 as D (6 bases). Deletions cut 6 bases from V and 0 bases from J, with 8 bases between. The CDR3 length is 14 residues. CDR1 is MNHEY, CDR2 SMNVEV, per germline (reference sequence). CDR3 DNA: TGTGCCAGCAGAGGACAGACAACTAATGAAAAACTGTTTTTT. It encodes CASRGQTTNEKLFF.

This sequence joins TRBV7-9 and TRBJ1-1; D ambiguous. Germline CDR1 SEHNR, CDR2 FQNEAQ (reference sequence). Trimming shortened V by 2 bases and J by 0 bases, and 7 bases separated the two germline ends. The CDR3 contains 14 residues. This CDR3 reads CASSLQALNTEAFF. The CDR3 bases are TGTGCCAGCAGCTTACAGGCCCTGAACACTGAAGCTTTCTTT. The full variable domain, with the rest looked up from reference TRBV7-9 and TRBJ1-1, is DTGVSQNPRHKITKRGQNVTFRCDPISEHNRLYWYRQTLGQGPEFLTYFQNEAQLEKSRLLSDRFSAERPKGSFSTLEIQRTEQGDSAMYLCASSLQALNTEAFFGQGTRLTVV.

This clone was picked up a small number of times. The V and J genes are TRBV2 and TRBJ2-1; 9 bases align to TRBD1. The germline CDR1 and CDR2 sequences are SNHLY and FYNNEI. This CDR3 region has 14 residues. V shed 8 bases and J 3 bases; nucleotides not matched to a gene: 5. CDR3 in amino acids: CASGVGQGYNEQFF. The CDR3 DNA sequence: TGTGCCAGCGGTGTGGGACAGGGCTACAATGAGCAGTTCTTC.

This clone turned up a few times. The genes are TRBV7-2 and TRBJ1-6, with 7 bases matching TRBD1. V lost 2 bases to trimming and J lost 7 bases; unmatched junction nucleotides: 11. The CDR3 covers 17 residues. CDR1 is SGHTA, CDR2 FQGNSA, per germline. For the CDR3, the DNA is TGTGCCAGCAGCTTAACGTGGTCAGGGGGTAGAAATTCACCCCTCCACTTT. It codes for CASSLTWSGGRNSPLHF.

This clone was seen just once. The chain joins TRBV4-3 to TRBJ1-3; TRBD1 is a possible D gene (6 bases). The CDR3 runs 15 residues. In germline, CDR1 is LGHNA, CDR2 YSLEER. The V end lost 0 bases, the J end lost 2 bases, and 8 bases lay between the germline ends. The CDR3 sequence: CASSQDTGPGNTIYF. The DNA of the CDR3 is TGCGCCAGCAGCCAAGACACAGGGCCTGGAAACACCATATATTTT.

This clone has only a few counts. This chain uses TRBV18 with TRBJ2-1; 8 nucleotides line up with TRBD2. CDR3 length equals 14 residues. J was trimmed by 7 bases and V by 2 bases; bases with no gene match: 4. Germline lookup yields CDR1 KGHSH and CDR2 LQKENI. CDR3 sequence reads: CASSPGTRTNEQFF. Here the CDR3 DNA reads TGTGCCAGCTCACCAGGGACTAGAACGAATGAGCAGTTCTTC.

V gene TRBV20-1 combines with J gene TRBJ2-1, with 9 bases that match TRBD2. Germline V CDR1 and CDR2: DFQATT, SNEGSKA (reference sequence). This CDR3 spans 10 amino acids. J lost 10 bases, V lost 5 bases, and 0 bases had no gene match. CDR3 sequence: CSAGLAEQFF. The CDR3 nucleotides read TGCAGTGCTGGACTAGCGGAGCAGTTCTTC.

This clone has a handful of counts. The V and J genes are TRBV7-3 and TRBJ2-3; 7 bases are a match to TRBD2. Germline trimming cut 5 bases from V and 6 bases from J; bases unmatched to any gene: 14. In germline, CDR1 is SGHTA, CDR2 FQGTGA. This CDR3 contains 16 residues. The CDR3 nucleotides are TGTGCCAGCAGCCCCTCCGGGGCTAGCGGAACGGATACGCAGTATTTT. Protein sequence: CASSPSGASGTDTQYF.

This clone was recorded a few times. The rearrangement uses TRBV2 and TRBJ2-2; maybe TRBD2 (5 bases). Trimming pared 7 bases from V and 1 base from J, leaving 13 bases between. Germline lookup yields CDR1 SNHLY and CDR2 FYNNEI. CDR3 length equals 15 residues. The CDR3 here is CASKGRVVNTGELFF. Here the CDR3 DNA reads TGTGCCAGCAAAGGGCGGGTCGTGAACACCGGGGAGCTGTTTTTT. Variable domain in full (rest from reference TRBV2 and TRBJ2-2): EPEVTQTPSHQVTQMGQEVILRCVPISNHLYFYWYRQILGQKVEFLVSFYNNEISEKSEIFDDQFSVERPDGSNFTLKIRSTKLEDSAMYFCASKGRVVNTGELFFGEGSRLTVL.

There are a few counts of this clone. CDR3 nucleotide sequence: TGCGCCAGCAGGTGGAAGGGACAGGGGGCCTACGAGCAGTACTTC. As protein: CASRWKGQGAYEQYF. The chain combines TRBV5-1 with TRBJ2-7; 11 nucleotides match TRBD1. There are 15 residues in the CDR3. CDR1 is SGHRS and CDR2 is YFSETQ in the germline V gene. V gave up 5 bases and J gave up 2 bases; unmatched junction bases: 6.

The chain couples TRBV29-1 to TRBJ1-1; D call uncertain. Trimming took off 5 bases at V and 1 base at J, with 11 bases between the two ends. Germline V CDR1 and CDR2: SQVTM, ANQGSEA. The CDR3 runs 13 residues. CDR3 protein: CSVPVKSNTEAFF. The CDR3 DNA reads TGCAGCGTTCCAGTTAAATCGAACACTGAAGCTTTCTTT.

This clone came up a few times. V is TRBV30 and J is TRBJ1-3; D remains ambiguous. Germline CDR1 and CDR2: GTSNPN and SVGIG (reference sequence). This CDR3 has 11 amino acids. In DNA form, the CDR3 reads TGTGGAGTATCCTCTGGAAACACCATATATTTT. Protein: CGVSSGNTIYF.

The table lists this clone with a few counts. This sequence joins TRBV29-1 and TRBJ2-7; tentatively, D is TRBD2 (6 bases). The CDR3 runs to 13 residues. Germline values: CDR1 SQVTM, CDR2 ANQGSEA. V shed 4 bases and J shed 6 bases, with 16 bases lying between them. CDR3 DNA: TGCAGCGTTGGGAGGGGAGGAACGGGCGAGCAGTACTTC. It yields the protein CSVGRGGTGEQYF.

This clone was seen only a few times. This sequence joins TRBV2 and TRBJ2-7, with 13 bases fitting TRBD2. The length of the CDR3 is 13 residues. J was trimmed by 6 bases and V by 4 bases; bases with no gene match: 0. Germline V gene lookup returns CDR1 SNHLY and CDR2 FYNNEI. CDR3 protein: CASSGLAGGEQYF. The CDR3, as DNA: TGTGCCAGCAGTGGACTAGCGGGAGGCGAGCAGTACTTC.

The CDR3 DNA sequence: TGTGCCAGCAGGAAGACAGCCTCTGGAAACACCATATATTTT. It yields the protein CASRKTASGNTIYF. The gene calls are TRBV27 and TRBJ1-3; possibly TRBD1 for D (5 bases). Trimming stripped 6 bases from V and 0 bases from J, with 9 bases between. This CDR3 comprises 14 residues. Germline CDR1 is MNHEY and CDR2 is SMNVEV (reference sequence).

This clone was counted a few times. This sequence joins TRBV29-1 and TRBJ2-1; a possible D gene is TRBD1 (6 bases). This CDR3 region has 14 residues. Trimming took off 3 bases at V and 3 bases at J, with 12 bases between the two ends. Germline CDR1 and CDR2: SQVTM and ANQGSEA. CDR3 amino acids: CSVDMGADYNEQFF. DNA of the CDR3: TGCAGCGTTGATATGGGGGCCGACTACAATGAGCAGTTCTTC.

J is TRBJ1-6 and V is TRBV18, with D possibly TRBD1 on 5 matching bases. This CDR3 is 15 amino acids long. Trimming shortened V by 3 bases and J by 8 bases, and 14 bases separated the two germline ends. The V gene's germline CDR1 is KGHSH and CDR2 LQKENI. DNA for the CDR3: TGTGCCAGCTCACCGCGGGGCAGTAGGGATTCACCCCTCCACTTT. Translated: CASSPRGSRDSPLHF.

The CDR3 nucleotides are TGTGCCAGCTCACCCTCTCTGGGGGCGATCTCCTACGAGCAGTACTTC. Amino acids: CASSPSLGAISYEQYF. The chain employs TRBV18 and TRBJ2-7, with D possibly TRBD1 on 6 matching bases. Between the trimmed V and J ends, which lost 3 bases and 0 bases, there was a span of 15 bases. This CDR3 region has 16 residues. Germline loops: CDR1 KGHSH, CDR2 LQKENI.

This rearrangement joins TRBV9 to TRBJ2-4, with 9 bases that match TRBD2. This CDR3 is built from 15 residues. CDR1 is SGDLS, CDR2 YYNGEE, per germline. V trimming: 0 bases; J trimming: 10 bases; junction bases outside the gene matches: 8. CDR3 sequence (DNA): TGTGCCAGCAGCGTAGGGTCTGGCGGGGGGGAAATTCAGTACTTC. This translates into CASSVGSGGGEIQYF.

This clone was seen more than once but under ten times. V and J are TRBV7-2 and TRBJ1-1, with TRBD1 as a possible D gene (5 bases). The germline CDR1 and CDR2 sequences are SGHTA and FQGNSA. This CDR3 has 13 residues. V was pared by 3 bases and J by 5 bases, with 10 bases between. Here the CDR3 reads CASSFQGDTEAFF. CDR3 nucleotide sequence: TGTGCCAGCAGCTTTCAAGGGGATACTGAAGCTTTCTTT.

V is TRBV12-5 and J is TRBJ1-4, with D perhaps TRBD1 (6 bases). This CDR3 region has 14 residues. Per the germline V gene, CDR1 is LGHNT and CDR2 is FRNRAP. V dropped 4 bases and J dropped 6 bases, with 12 bases sitting between them. The CDR3, as DNA: TGTGCTAGTGGTTCCTCGGACAGCGATGAAAAACTGTTTTTT. This sequence encodes CASGSSDSDEKLFF.

This clone appeared a few times. A junction boundary mismatches the germline segment, possibly from a read error. V is TRBV5-5 and J is TRBJ2-6, with 8 bases that match TRBD1. From germline, CDR1 is SGHKS and CDR2 YYEKEE (reference sequence). CDR3 length: 15 residues. DNA for the CDR3: TGCGCCAGCAGCTTACAGGGGGCTGGGGCCAACGTCCTGACTTTC. Its translation: CASSLQGAGANVLTF.

This chain links TRBV2 with TRBJ1-1; tentatively, D is TRBD1 (6 bases). Trimming took off 2 bases at V and 5 bases at J, with 12 bases between the two ends. Germline V gene lookup returns CDR1 SNHLY and CDR2 FYNNEI. The CDR3 has 14 residues. The CDR3 region has the DNA TGTGCCAGCAGTGAATTCTGGGGGCCAACTGAAGCTTTCTTT. Translated, it gives CASSEFWGPTEAFF.

Only a few counts were recorded for this clone. This chain uses TRBV7-6 with TRBJ2-3; D is unresolved. The CDR3 consists of 13 residues. Germline loops: CDR1 SGHVS, CDR2 FNYEAQ. The germline V and J ends were trimmed by 1 base and 3 bases, with 5 bases remaining between them. In DNA form, the CDR3 reads TGTGCCAGCAGCTTAGTCCGGACAGATACGCAGTATTTT. The encoded protein is CASSLVRTDTQYF.

There are a few counts of this clone. V is TRBV11-2 and J is TRBJ1-1; D remains unclear. V lost 5 bases and J 0 bases, leaving 10 bases between the germline ends. Germline CDR1 SGHAT, CDR2 FQNNGV. The CDR3 has 14 residues. The CDR3 coding sequence is TGTGCCAGCAGCCTCGCTCCAGTGAACACTGAAGCTTTCTTT. As protein: CASSLAPVNTEAFF.

Only a few counts were recorded for this clone. CDR3 residues: CASSQGQGGEQYF. DNA for the CDR3: TGCGCCAGCAGCCAAGGACAGGGAGGCGAGCAGTACTTC. J is TRBJ2-7 and V is TRBV5-1; TRBD1 matches at 8 bases. V trimming: 4 bases; J trimming: 6 bases; junction bases outside the gene matches: 6. Germline V gene sequence: CDR1 SGHRS, CDR2 YFSETQ. CDR3 length: 13 residues.

This clone was seen more than once but under ten times. This chain uses TRBV7-2 with TRBJ1-5; D not certain. The CDR3 is 14 amino acids. Germline V gives CDR1 SGHTA, CDR2 FQGNSA. V was pared by 5 bases and J by 0 bases, with 8 bases between. The CDR3 sequence is CASSVYYSNQPQHF. The CDR3 coding sequence is TGTGCCAGCAGCGTATACTATAGCAATCAGCCCCAGCATTTT.